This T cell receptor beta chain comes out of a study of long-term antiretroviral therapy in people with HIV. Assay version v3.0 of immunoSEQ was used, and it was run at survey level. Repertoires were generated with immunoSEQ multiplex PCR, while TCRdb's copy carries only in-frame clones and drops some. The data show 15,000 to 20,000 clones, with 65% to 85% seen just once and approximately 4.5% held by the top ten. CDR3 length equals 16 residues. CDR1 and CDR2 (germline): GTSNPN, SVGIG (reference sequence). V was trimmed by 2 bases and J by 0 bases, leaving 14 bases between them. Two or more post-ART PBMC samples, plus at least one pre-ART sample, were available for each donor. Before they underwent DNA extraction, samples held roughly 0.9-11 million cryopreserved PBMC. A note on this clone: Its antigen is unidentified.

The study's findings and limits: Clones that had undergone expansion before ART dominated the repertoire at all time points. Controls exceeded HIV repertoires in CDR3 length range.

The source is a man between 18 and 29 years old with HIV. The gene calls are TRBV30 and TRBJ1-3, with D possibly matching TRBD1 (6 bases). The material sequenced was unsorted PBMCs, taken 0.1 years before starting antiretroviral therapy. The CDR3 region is CAWSSTGWTSGNTIYF. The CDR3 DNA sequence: TGTGCCTGGAGTTCGACAGGCTGGACCTCTGGAAACACCATATATTTT.